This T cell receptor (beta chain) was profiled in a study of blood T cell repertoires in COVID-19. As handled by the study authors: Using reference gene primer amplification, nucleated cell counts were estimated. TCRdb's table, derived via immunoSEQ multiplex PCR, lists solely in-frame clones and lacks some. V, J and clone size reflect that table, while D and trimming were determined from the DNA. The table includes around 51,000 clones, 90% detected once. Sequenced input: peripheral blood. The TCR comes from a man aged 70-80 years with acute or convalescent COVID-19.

Here the CDR3 reads CASSLEGATDTQYF. CDR3 in DNA: TGCGCCAGCAGCTTGGAGGGGGCTACAGATACGCAGTATTTT. This chain uses TRBV5-1 with TRBJ2-3, with TRBD1 matching over 7 bases. The germline V gene has CDR1 SGHRS and CDR2 YFSETQ. V gave up 0 bases and J gave up 3 bases; unmatched junction bases: 1. This CDR3 contains 14 residues.